Listed below are T cell receptor beta chains from one sample, sequenced in a study of blood T cells in healthy people across ages. TCRdb used MiXCR to reprocess the 5' RACE reads, holding one entry per CDR3 protein. The sample shows approximately 600,000 distinct CDR3 sequences, about 53% of them seen only once. The sample consisted of blood. These receptors were obtained from a man between 60 and 70 years old in good health. CDR3s leave out the opening cysteine and the closing phenylalanine or tryptophan. Fields, in order: clone size, V gene, D gene, CDR3 protein. The D gene is left open where the match is weak. The listing skips clone size in some rows; elsewhere it reads once, few, many or a size class.

clone_size: .
v_call: TRBV6-5
d_call: .
cdr3_aa: ASTRDPRNIQY

clone_size: .
v_call: TRBV21-1
d_call: .
cdr3_aa: ASSKLVAGNGYT

clone_size: .
v_call: TRBV10-3
d_call: TRBD2
cdr3_aa: AIKGAGGSDTSSYNEQF

clone_size: .
v_call: TRBV5-1
d_call: .
cdr3_aa: ASSLANLAADTQY

clone_size: .
v_call: TRBV4-2
d_call: TRBD2
cdr3_aa: ASSQDWAASGPDTQY

clone_size: once
v_call: TRBV20-1
d_call: .
cdr3_aa: SALGGTLAYEQY

clone_size: .
v_call: TRBV6-2/TRBV6-3
d_call: TRBD2
cdr3_aa: ASRRPGLAGGRENEQY

clone_size: .
v_call: TRBV7-9
d_call: .
cdr3_aa: ASSPYEADTQY

clone_size: few
v_call: TRBV5-1
d_call: TRBD1
cdr3_aa: ASSLRTGGYEQY

clone_size: .
v_call: TRBV20-1
d_call: TRBD1
cdr3_aa: SAYTGVGETQY

clone_size: .
v_call: TRBV21-1
d_call: .
cdr3_aa: ASSPRDYEQY

clone_size: once
v_call: TRBV10-3
d_call: .
cdr3_aa: AISASLPDTQY

clone_size: .
v_call: TRBV19
d_call: .
cdr3_aa: ASSYSPGVGEQY

clone_size: .
v_call: TRBV29-1
d_call: TRBD2
cdr3_aa: SVATSGADTQY

clone_size: few
v_call: TRBV7-2
d_call: TRBD1
cdr3_aa: ASSRDRFSYNEQF

clone_size: .
v_call: TRBV2
d_call: .
cdr3_aa: ASNAGYNEQF

clone_size: .
v_call: TRBV10-2
d_call: TRBD2
cdr3_aa: AISKLADLEQF

clone_size: .
v_call: TRBV12-3/TRBV12-4
d_call: .
cdr3_aa: ASSKEDMGGTEAF

clone_size: .
v_call: TRBV2
d_call: TRBD1
cdr3_aa: ASSNSGTGFGNSPLH

clone_size: .
v_call: TRBV20-1
d_call: .
cdr3_aa: SARSPGWETQY

clone_size: few
v_call: TRBV24-1
d_call: TRBD2
cdr3_aa: ATPDRGELQETQY

clone_size: .
v_call: TRBV5-1
d_call: TRBD1
cdr3_aa: ASSQTTGAVNSPLH

clone_size: .
v_call: TRBV27
d_call: .
cdr3_aa: ASSWGRQY

clone_size: .
v_call: TRBV5-6
d_call: .
cdr3_aa: ASSLVNRVETQY

clone_size: .
v_call: TRBV21-1
d_call: .
cdr3_aa: APAGSYEQY

clone_size: .
v_call: TRBV9
d_call: TRBD2
cdr3_aa: ASSVGLMRYNEQF

clone_size: .
v_call: TRBV28
d_call: .
cdr3_aa: ASTVTSNQETQY

clone_size: .
v_call: TRBV20-1
d_call: .
cdr3_aa: SADAPGGWVQETQY

clone_size: once
v_call: TRBV7-8
d_call: .
cdr3_aa: ASSLEPGQPWDGYT

clone_size: few
v_call: TRBV6-2/TRBV6-3
d_call: .
cdr3_aa: ASRTRTQETQY

clone_size: .
v_call: TRBV10-1
d_call: .
cdr3_aa: ASSPMGADTQY

clone_size: .
v_call: TRBV24-1
d_call: .
cdr3_aa: ATSDPQRLGAETQY

clone_size: once
v_call: TRBV6-6
d_call: .
cdr3_aa: ASSPRGLERLYGYT

clone_size: .
v_call: TRBV29-1
d_call: .
cdr3_aa: SVEESWDTEAF

clone_size: .
v_call: TRBV20-1
d_call: TRBD2
cdr3_aa: SADSGGLYNEQF

clone_size: few
v_call: TRBV5-1
d_call: TRBD1
cdr3_aa: ASSSTTGGWETQY

clone_size: many
v_call: TRBV5-1
d_call: TRBD2
cdr3_aa: ASSLGLAGNNEQF

clone_size: .
v_call: TRBV20-1
d_call: TRBD2
cdr3_aa: SASAAGGSQETQY

clone_size: .
v_call: TRBV7-2
d_call: TRBD1
cdr3_aa: ASSPGQGKEQY

clone_size: few
v_call: TRBV7-2
d_call: .
cdr3_aa: ASSLTMTGPRGYT

clone_size: .
v_call: TRBV3-1
d_call: .
cdr3_aa: ASSQDHGDYNEQF

clone_size: few
v_call: TRBV29-1
d_call: .
cdr3_aa: SVEYAGTGSSYEQY

clone_size: .
v_call: TRBV20-1
d_call: .
cdr3_aa: SARDPVLGNEKLF

clone_size: many
v_call: TRBV5-1
d_call: TRBD2
cdr3_aa: ASSFSGASTDTQY

clone_size: .
v_call: TRBV7-2
d_call: TRBD2
cdr3_aa: ASSTGGTANTGELF

clone_size: many
v_call: TRBV20-1
d_call: TRBD1
cdr3_aa: SARDPTGEVETQY

clone_size: .
v_call: TRBV10-3
d_call: .
cdr3_aa: AISGNTGTGELF

clone_size: once
v_call: TRBV14
d_call: .
cdr3_aa: ASSREMGSPLH

clone_size: .
v_call: TRBV6-6
d_call: .
cdr3_aa: ASSYSNWRQNNSPLH

clone_size: .
v_call: TRBV29-1
d_call: .
cdr3_aa: SVSSGTSTDTQY

clone_size: many
v_call: TRBV5-4
d_call: TRBD2
cdr3_aa: ASSDLLAGDYNEQF

clone_size: .
v_call: TRBV20-1
d_call: .
cdr3_aa: SARGGESNEKLF

clone_size: .
v_call: TRBV9
d_call: .
cdr3_aa: ASSVGSENIQY

clone_size: .
v_call: TRBV20-1
d_call: TRBD2
cdr3_aa: SARDQLAGGSTDTQY

clone_size: .
v_call: TRBV6-1
d_call: TRBD2
cdr3_aa: ASISYGSGAPMETQY